This TCR beta chain was sequenced during a study of OX40 agonist ivuxolimab in advanced cancers. The wider study: An agonistic anti-OX40 (CD134) antibody, ivuxolimab, was used to treat the patients. General study points: Which antigen the expanded peripheral T cells recognized is unknown.

Repertoires were generated with immunoSEQ multiplex PCR, while TCRdb's copy carries only in-frame clones and drops some. The sample lists under 90,000 clones, approximately 85% occurring once. This CDR3 is 14 amino acids long. V lost 3 bases, J lost 2 bases, and 6 bases stayed unmatched. CDR1 is GTSNPN and CDR2 is SVGIG in the germline V gene (reference sequence). Concerning this clone itself: What it recognizes is unknown.

The chain has TRBV30 and TRBJ2-7; the match to TRBD1 covers 8 bases. The sample in question was CD4+ or CD8+ T cells sorted from blood, obtained in a trial of the OX40 agonist ivuxolimab. This TCR came from an adult with an advanced solid tumor such as melanoma, head and neck, liver or kidney cancer. The CDR3 nucleotides are TGTGCCTGGAGGTTAACAGGGGGTACCTACGAGCAGTACTTC. Protein sequence: CAWRLTGGTYEQYF. Complete variable domain (other parts from reference TRBV30 and TRBJ2-7): SQTIHQWPATLVQPVGSPLSLECTVEGTSNPNLYWYRQAAGRGLQLLFYSVGIGQISSEVPQNLSASRPQDRQFILSSKKLLLSDSGFYLCAWRLTGGTYEQYFGPGTRLTVT.